The 6 T cell receptor beta chains below all came from one sample that was sequenced in a study of cytomegalovirus exposure and HLA in healthy donors. The PCR had 60 Vbeta and 13 Jbeta primers. Clones were sequenced by immunoSEQ multiplex PCR, and TCRdb holds only the in-frame ones, with some missing. Among some 130,000 clones, 80% were seen once, and the ten largest hold more than 2.5%. The sample taken for sequencing was PBMCs. The receptors originated from a male donor in good health and CMV-seronegative.

Written as DNA, the CDR3 is TGTGCCACCAGGTTAGGGACAGGAGATAATTCACCCCTCCACTTT. Translating gives CATRLGTGDNSPLHF. The genes are TRBV15 and TRBJ1-6; TRBD1 matches at 8 bases. Trimming at V came to 6 bases and at J to 5 bases, leaving 6 bases not matched to a gene. The CDR3 runs to 15 residues. Germline assignment: CDR1 LNHNV and CDR2 YYDKDF (reference sequence). Complete variable domain (other parts from reference TRBV15 and TRBJ1-6): DAMVIQNPRYQVTQFGKPVTLSCSQTLNHNVMYWYQQKSSQAPKLLFHYYDKDFNNEADTPDNFQSRRPNTSFCFLDIRSPGLGDTAMYLCATRLGTGDNSPLHFGNGTRLTVT.

CDR3 sequence (DNA): TGTGCCTGGAGTGTAGGTCCAGGAGGGCAGACCCAGTACTTC. Protein product: CAWSVGPGGQTQYF. The chain employs TRBV30 and TRBJ2-5; D possibly corresponds to TRBD2 (6 bases). V was trimmed by 0 bases and J by 6 bases, leaving 14 bases between them. The CDR3 runs 14 residues. The germline gives CDR1 GTSNPN, CDR2 SVGIG (reference sequence).

V usage is TRBV5-4 and J usage is TRBJ2-7; no clear D. CDR3 length equals 13 residues. Germline V CDR1 and CDR2: SGHNT, YYREEE (reference sequence). Trimming cost V 0 bases and J 3 bases, with 7 bases left between them. In DNA, the CDR3 is TGTGCCAGCAGCTTGGACAGTTACTACGAGCAGTACTTC. Protein sequence: CASSLDSYYEQYF. The entire variable domain, with the rest obtained from reference TRBV5-4 and TRBJ2-7, is as follows: ETGVTQSPTHLIKTRGQQVTLRCSSQSGHNTVSWYQQALGQGPQFIFQYYREEENGRGNFPPRFSGLQFPNYSSELNVNALELDDSALYLCASSLDSYYEQYFGPGTRLTVT.

The chain employs TRBV27 and TRBJ2-3; 9 bases map to TRBD2. CDR3 length: 16 amino acids. Germline V gene sequence: CDR1 MNHEY, CDR2 SMNVEV (reference sequence). V shed 7 bases and J 3 bases; nucleotides not matched to a gene: 11. CDR3 protein: CASTPGTSPGTDTQYF. The CDR3 DNA is TGTGCCAGCACCCCCGGGACTAGCCCGGGGACAGATACGCAGTATTTT.

This chain uses TRBV6-1 with TRBJ2-7; 8 nucleotides agree with TRBD1. The CDR3 contains 15 residues. Germline CDR1 and CDR2: MNHNS and SASEGT. V trimming: 1 base; J trimming: 3 bases; junction bases outside the gene matches: 5. The CDR3 sequence is CASSEGAGGFYEQYF. The CDR3 bases are TGTGCCAGCAGTGAAGGGGCAGGGGGCTTCTACGAGCAGTACTTC.

In its sample, this clone was seen a few times. The rearrangement uses TRBV2 and TRBJ1-3; no reliable D call. The length of the CDR3 is 12 residues. The V gene's germline CDR1 is SNHLY and CDR2 FYNNEI. V was shortened by 6 bases and J by 7 bases, with 10 bases between the two germline ends. The CDR3 sequence is CASRDGRNTIYF. CDR3 bases: TGTGCCAGCAGGGACGGGAGGAACACCATATATTTT.